This T cell receptor beta chain was identified during a study of blood T cell repertoires in COVID-19. Study as a whole: T cells, B-cell-depleted T cells, or PBMCs provided the cDNA or gDNA that served as material.

The ends were cut back, 3 bases at V and 2 bases at J, with 11 bases in the middle. This CDR3 has 14 amino acids. The V gene's germline CDR1 is SGHTA and CDR2 FQGNSA. Followed over time, Seattle patients had been enrolled while infection was active. Authors' methods: Scientists estimated how many nucleated cells there were by amplifying reference gene primers. Assay: immunoSEQ multiplex PCR; the TCRdb copy retains only in-frame clones and omits some. V, J and clone size derive from that table, while D and trimming were established from the DNA sequence. This table has about half a million clones, about 91% appearing once.

The gene calls are TRBV7-2 and TRBJ2-7; weak D call: TRBD2 (6 bases). The clonotype was recovered from a man in his late teens or twenties with COVID-19, enrolled during active disease. The specimen sequenced was peripheral blood. This chain's CDR3 is CASSLGGITYEQYF. CDR3 nucleotides: TGTGCCAGCAGCTTGGGGGGAATAACCTACGAGCAGTACTTC.